A selection of T cell receptor beta chains follows, all from one sample in a study of identifying expanded T cells in peripheral blood. TCRdb's copy holds only in-frame clones and misses some; the assay was immunoSEQ multiplex PCR. The sample lists under 100,000 clones; around 90% were seen once. Material for sequencing was blood. These receptor sequences come from a person between 18 and 75 years old in good health. CDR3s include the opening cysteine and the closing phenylalanine or tryptophan. D genes are given only for firm matches. Clone size is shown for a subset of rows, as once, few, many or a class of expanded clone.

v_call: TRBV19
clone_size: once
j_call: TRBJ1-1
d_call: TRBD1
cdr3_aa: CASSIRDRNTEAFF
cdr3_nt: TGTGCCAGTAGTATCCGGGACAGGAACACTGAAGCTTTCTTT

v_call: TRBV14
clone_size: -
j_call: TRBJ2-7
d_call: TRBD1
cdr3_aa: CASSRDRTPLPSYEQYF
cdr3_nt: TGTGCCAGTTCCCGGGACAGGACACCGCTCCCTTCCTACGAGCAGTACTTC

v_call: TRBV4-1
clone_size: -
j_call: TRBJ2-7
d_call: -
cdr3_aa: CASSQGIGEGHEQYF
cdr3_nt: TGCGCCAGCAGCCAAGGAATTGGGGAAGGCCACGAGCAGTACTTC

v_call: TRBV18
clone_size: -
j_call: TRBJ2-5
d_call: -
cdr3_aa: CASSPQYGPQETQYF
cdr3_nt: TGTGCCAGCTCACCACAGTACGGACCCCAAGAGACCCAGTACTTC

v_call: TRBV27
clone_size: -
j_call: TRBJ1-2
d_call: -
cdr3_aa: CASRKRQTNYGYTF
cdr3_nt: TGTGCCAGCAGAAAAAGACAGACTAACTATGGCTACACCTTC

v_call: TRBV9
clone_size: -
j_call: TRBJ1-2
d_call: -
cdr3_aa: CASSAYERGYTF
cdr3_nt: TGTGCCAGCAGCGCGTACGAGCGCGGCTACACCTTC

v_call: TRBV7-9
clone_size: -
j_call: TRBJ2-7
d_call: TRBD2
cdr3_aa: CASSGLLAGTYEQYF
cdr3_nt: TGTGCCAGCAGCGGCTTGTTAGCGGGAACGTACGAGCAGTACTTC

v_call: TRBV7-9
clone_size: -
j_call: TRBJ2-5
d_call: -
cdr3_aa: CASSRLTSLQETQYF
cdr3_nt: TGTGCCAGCAGCCGATTAACTAGCCTACAAGAGACCCAGTACTTC

v_call: TRBV30
clone_size: -
j_call: TRBJ1-2
d_call: -
cdr3_aa: CAWSVLPRGYTF
cdr3_nt: TGTGCCTGGAGTGTCCTCCCGAGAGGCTACACCTTC

v_call: TRBV7-9
clone_size: -
j_call: TRBJ1-2
d_call: -
cdr3_aa: CASSPTGNYGYTF
cdr3_nt: TGTGCCAGCAGTCCCACAGGGAACTATGGCTACACCTTC

v_call: TRBV2
clone_size: -
j_call: TRBJ2-7
d_call: -
cdr3_aa: CASRADPRKPSYEQYF
cdr3_nt: TGTGCCAGCAGGGCCGATCCCCGTAAACCCTCCTACGAGCAGTACTTC

v_call: TRBV2
clone_size: once
j_call: TRBJ2-7
d_call: -
cdr3_aa: CARGTGPYEQYF
cdr3_nt: TGTGCCAGGGGGACGGGTCCCTACGAGCAGTACTTC

v_call: TRBV15
clone_size: -
j_call: TRBJ1-1
d_call: TRBD1
cdr3_aa: CATSIQGGLGAFF
cdr3_nt: TGTGCCACCAGCATACAGGGGGGTTTGGGAGCTTTCTTT

v_call: TRBV30
clone_size: -
j_call: TRBJ2-2
d_call: -
cdr3_aa: CAWSEAGPGELFF
cdr3_nt: TGTGCCTGGAGTGAGGCGGGTCCCGGGGAGCTGTTTTTT

v_call: TRBV18
clone_size: -
j_call: TRBJ1-1
d_call: -
cdr3_aa: CASSPPAVNTEAFF
cdr3_nt: TGTGCCAGCTCACCACCGGCGGTGAACACTGAAGCTTTCTTT

v_call: TRBV19
clone_size: once
j_call: TRBJ1-1
d_call: -
cdr3_aa: CASSIIWTANTEAFF
cdr3_nt: TGTGCCAGTAGTATAATTTGGACGGCGAACACTGAAGCTTTCTTT

v_call: TRBV29-1
clone_size: -
j_call: TRBJ1-1
d_call: -
cdr3_aa: CSVNSQHTEAFF
cdr3_nt: TGCAGCGTTAATAGTCAGCACACTGAAGCTTTCTTT

v_call: TRBV18
clone_size: -
j_call: TRBJ2-7
d_call: TRBD1
cdr3_aa: CASSRSGQGPSYEQYF
cdr3_nt: TGTGCCAGCTCGCGTTCCGGACAGGGGCCAAGCTACGAGCAGTACTTC

v_call: TRBV7-9
clone_size: -
j_call: TRBJ2-7
d_call: -
cdr3_aa: CASSPRQTLPNEQYF
cdr3_nt: TGTGCCAGCAGCCCCCGGCAGACTTTACCTAACGAGCAGTACTTC

v_call: TRBV25-1
clone_size: -
j_call: TRBJ2-7
d_call: TRBD1
cdr3_aa: CASSPQEGTAISYEQYF
cdr3_nt: TGTGCCAGCAGTCCCCAGGAAGGGACAGCTATCTCCTACGAGCAGTACTTC

v_call: TRBV30
clone_size: -
j_call: TRBJ2-1
d_call: TRBD1
cdr3_aa: CAWADRPNEQFF
cdr3_nt: TGTGCCTGGGCGGACAGGCCCAATGAGCAGTTCTTC

v_call: TRBV6-6
clone_size: -
j_call: TRBJ1-3
d_call: -
cdr3_aa: CASGNQGSYTIYF
cdr3_nt: TGTGCCAGCGGAAATCAGGGAAGTTACACCATATATTTT

v_call: TRBV29-1
clone_size: once
j_call: TRBJ1-3
d_call: -
cdr3_aa: CSGAWGAGNTIYF
cdr3_nt: TGCAGCGGCGCTTGGGGGGCCGGAAACACCATATATTTT

v_call: TRBV14
clone_size: -
j_call: TRBJ2-7
d_call: -
cdr3_aa: CASSQTGRRGEQYF
cdr3_nt: TGTGCCAGCAGCCAAACCGGGAGAAGAGGCGAGCAGTACTTC

v_call: TRBV5-5
clone_size: -
j_call: TRBJ1-2
d_call: -
cdr3_aa: CASSFSPGRLGYGYTF
cdr3_nt: TGTGCCAGCAGCTTTTCCCCAGGGAGGTTGGGCTATGGCTACACCTTC

v_call: TRBV7-8
clone_size: -
j_call: TRBJ2-1
d_call: TRBD2
cdr3_aa: CASSVSGTPYNEQFF
cdr3_nt: TGTGCCAGCAGCGTTAGCGGGACTCCCTACAATGAGCAGTTCTTC

v_call: TRBV30
clone_size: few
j_call: TRBJ1-1
d_call: -
cdr3_aa: CAWTNPLARF
cdr3_nt: TGTGCCTGGACCAACCCCCTGGCTCGTTTT

v_call: TRBV19
clone_size: -
j_call: TRBJ1-3
d_call: -
cdr3_aa: CASQISSGNTIYF
cdr3_nt: TGTGCCAGCCAGATTTCCTCTGGAAACACCATATATTTT

v_call: TRBV7-9
clone_size: once
j_call: TRBJ2-7
d_call: -
cdr3_aa: CASSLALNYEQYF
cdr3_nt: TGTGCCAGCAGCTTAGCTTTGAACTACGAGCAGTACTTC

v_call: TRBV11-2
clone_size: -
j_call: TRBJ2-7
d_call: TRBD2
cdr3_aa: CASSLQRASGGYYEQYF
cdr3_nt: TGTGCCAGCAGCTTACAAAGGGCTAGCGGGGGTTACTACGAGCAGTACTTC

v_call: TRBV5-1
clone_size: -
j_call: TRBJ2-3
d_call: -
cdr3_aa: CASSPRGPADTQYF
cdr3_nt: TGCGCCAGCAGCCCCCGGGGTCCGGCAGATACGCAGTATTTT

v_call: TRBV7-3
clone_size: -
j_call: TRBJ2-5
d_call: -
cdr3_aa: CASSPEGGAGTQYF
cdr3_nt: TGTGCCAGCAGCCCCGAGGGTGGAGCCGGGACCCAGTACTTC

v_call: TRBV30
clone_size: -
j_call: TRBJ1-1
d_call: -
cdr3_aa: CAWSANIVNTEAFF
cdr3_nt: TGTGCCTGGAGTGCCAACATAGTGAACACTGAAGCTTTCTTT

v_call: TRBV23-1
clone_size: -
j_call: TRBJ2-3
d_call: TRBD1
cdr3_aa: CASSPRWGQGHTQYF
cdr3_nt: TGCGCCAGCAGTCCCAGGTGGGGACAGGGACATACGCAGTATTTT

v_call: TRBV5-1
clone_size: -
j_call: TRBJ1-2
d_call: -
cdr3_aa: CASSLGGANYGYTF
cdr3_nt: TGCGCCAGCAGCTTGGGTGGGGCTAACTATGGCTACACCTTC

v_call: TRBV7-3
clone_size: -
j_call: TRBJ1-6
d_call: -
cdr3_aa: CASSGGAQGNSPLHF
cdr3_nt: TGTGCCAGCTCCGGCGGCGCGCAGGGAAATTCACCCCTCCACTTT

v_call: TRBV18
clone_size: few
j_call: TRBJ1-3
d_call: -
cdr3_aa: CASSPLTGSSGNTIYF
cdr3_nt: TGTGCCAGCTCCCCCCTGACGGGAAGCTCTGGAAACACCATATATTTT

v_call: TRBV6-5
clone_size: -
j_call: TRBJ2-7
d_call: -
cdr3_aa: CASSVTPGKEQYF
cdr3_nt: TGTGCCAGCAGCGTGACGCCGGGGAAGGAGCAGTACTTC

v_call: TRBV6-1
clone_size: -
j_call: TRBJ1-3
d_call: TRBD1
cdr3_aa: CASSDVGRGNGNTIYF
cdr3_nt: TGTGCCAGCAGTGACGTGGGCAGGGGGAATGGAAACACCATATATTTT

v_call: TRBV7-8
clone_size: -
j_call: TRBJ1-1
d_call: -
cdr3_aa: CASSLAKAMNTEAFF
cdr3_nt: TGTGCCAGCAGCTTAGCGAAAGCTATGAACACTGAAGCTTTCTTT

v_call: TRBV6-5
clone_size: -
j_call: TRBJ1-1
d_call: -
cdr3_aa: CASSYPGKNTEAFF
cdr3_nt: TGTGCCAGCAGTTACCCGGGGAAGAACACTGAAGCTTTCTTT

v_call: TRBV7-9
clone_size: -
j_call: TRBJ2-1
d_call: -
cdr3_aa: CASSLRLRNEQFF
cdr3_nt: TGTGCCAGCAGCTTAAGACTACGAAATGAGCAGTTCTTC

v_call: TRBV15
clone_size: few
j_call: TRBJ2-7
d_call: -
cdr3_aa: CATSIGTPTVYEQYF
cdr3_nt: TGTGCCACCAGCATCGGGACACCTACCGTCTACGAGCAGTACTTC

v_call: TRBV7-9
clone_size: few
j_call: TRBJ1-1
d_call: -
cdr3_aa: CASSADLNTEAFF
cdr3_nt: TGTGCCAGCAGCGCCGACTTGAACACTGAAGCTTTCTTT

v_call: TRBV11-3
clone_size: -
j_call: TRBJ2-3
d_call: -
cdr3_aa: CASSAQGPSTDTQYF
cdr3_nt: TGTGCCAGCAGCGCACAGGGTCCGAGCACAGATACGCAGTATTTT

v_call: TRBV6-1
clone_size: -
j_call: TRBJ2-7
d_call: TRBD1
cdr3_aa: CASSEGTGHIRSYEQYF
cdr3_nt: TGTGCCAGCAGTGAAGGGACAGGACACATTCGATCCTACGAGCAGTACTTC

v_call: TRBV27
clone_size: -
j_call: TRBJ1-2
d_call: TRBD1
cdr3_aa: CASSPRTGVHGYTF
cdr3_nt: TGTGCCAGCAGTCCCCGGACAGGGGTACATGGCTACACCTTC

v_call: TRBV5-1
clone_size: -
j_call: TRBJ2-7
d_call: TRBD2
cdr3_aa: CASSLKRDHSYEQYF
cdr3_nt: TGCGCCAGCAGCCTTAAGCGGGACCATTCCTACGAGCAGTACTTC

v_call: TRBV7-2
clone_size: -
j_call: TRBJ1-2
d_call: -
cdr3_aa: CASSLGGGIGGYTF
cdr3_nt: TGTGCCAGCAGCTTAGGAGGGGGTATAGGAGGCTACACCTTC

v_call: TRBV14
clone_size: -
j_call: TRBJ2-3
d_call: -
cdr3_aa: CASSQDAGFLTDTQYF
cdr3_nt: TGTGCCAGCAGCCAAGACGCAGGATTCCTCACAGATACGCAGTATTTT

v_call: TRBV6-5
clone_size: -
j_call: TRBJ1-4
d_call: -
cdr3_aa: CASSYSPTGNDEKLFF
cdr3_nt: TGTGCCAGCAGTTACTCCCCTACGGGGAATGATGAAAAACTGTTTTTT

v_call: TRBV9
clone_size: -
j_call: TRBJ1-3
d_call: -
cdr3_aa: CASSVADQRNTIYF
cdr3_nt: TGTGCCAGCAGCGTAGCGGACCAAAGAAACACCATATATTTT

v_call: TRBV11-3
clone_size: -
j_call: TRBJ2-7
d_call: TRBD2
cdr3_aa: CASSLVLSGSSYEQYF
cdr3_nt: TGTGCCAGCAGCTTAGTTCTTAGCGGGAGCTCCTACGAGCAGTACTTC